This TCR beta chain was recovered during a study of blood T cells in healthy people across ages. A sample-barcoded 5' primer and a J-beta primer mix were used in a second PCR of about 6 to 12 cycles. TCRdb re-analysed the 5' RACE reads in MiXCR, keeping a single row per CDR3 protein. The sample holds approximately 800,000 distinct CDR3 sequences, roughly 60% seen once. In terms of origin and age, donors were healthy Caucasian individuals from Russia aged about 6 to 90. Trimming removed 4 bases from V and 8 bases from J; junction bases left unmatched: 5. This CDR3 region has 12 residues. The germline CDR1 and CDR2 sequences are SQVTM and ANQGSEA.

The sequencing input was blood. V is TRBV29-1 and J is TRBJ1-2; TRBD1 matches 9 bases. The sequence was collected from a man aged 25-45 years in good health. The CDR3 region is CSVGDRAGGYTF. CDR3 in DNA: TGCAGCGTTGGGGACAGGGCAGGGGGCTACACCTTC.